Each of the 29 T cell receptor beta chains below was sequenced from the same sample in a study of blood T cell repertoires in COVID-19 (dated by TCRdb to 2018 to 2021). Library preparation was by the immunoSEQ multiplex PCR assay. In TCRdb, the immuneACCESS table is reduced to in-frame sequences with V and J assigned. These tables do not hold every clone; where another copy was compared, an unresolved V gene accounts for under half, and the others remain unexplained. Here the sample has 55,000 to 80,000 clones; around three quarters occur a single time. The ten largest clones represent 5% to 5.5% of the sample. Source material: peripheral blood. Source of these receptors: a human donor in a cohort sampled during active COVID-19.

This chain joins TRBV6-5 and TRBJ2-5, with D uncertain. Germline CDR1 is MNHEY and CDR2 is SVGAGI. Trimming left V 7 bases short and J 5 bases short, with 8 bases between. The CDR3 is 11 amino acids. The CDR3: CASTRSETQYF. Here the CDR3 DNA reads TGTGCCAGCACCAGGTCCGAGACCCAGTACTTC.

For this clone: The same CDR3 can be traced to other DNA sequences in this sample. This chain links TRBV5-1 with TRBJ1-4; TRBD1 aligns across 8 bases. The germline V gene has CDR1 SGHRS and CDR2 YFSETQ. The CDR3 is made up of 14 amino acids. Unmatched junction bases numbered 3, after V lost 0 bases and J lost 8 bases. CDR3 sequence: CASSLGQGPEKLFF. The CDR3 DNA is TGCGCCAGCAGCTTGGGACAGGGGCCAGAAAAACTGTTTTTT.

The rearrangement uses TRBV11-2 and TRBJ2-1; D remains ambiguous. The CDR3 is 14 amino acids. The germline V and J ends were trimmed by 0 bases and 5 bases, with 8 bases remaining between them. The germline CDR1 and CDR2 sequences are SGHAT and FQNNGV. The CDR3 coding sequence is TGTGCCAGCAGCTTAGACCAGGTTAACAATGAGCAGTTCTTC. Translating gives CASSLDQVNNEQFF.

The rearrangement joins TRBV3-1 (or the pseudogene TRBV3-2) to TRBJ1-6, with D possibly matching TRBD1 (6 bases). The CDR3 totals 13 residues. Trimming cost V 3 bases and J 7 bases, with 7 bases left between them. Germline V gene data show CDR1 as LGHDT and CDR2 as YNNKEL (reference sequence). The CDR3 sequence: CASSHDRNSPLHF. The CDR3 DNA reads TGTGCCAGCAGCCACGACAGGAATTCACCCCTCCACTTT.

The CDR3 DNA follows: TGTGCCAGCAGCTTGAGTAATCAGGGGCGGGAGACCCAGTACTTC. Residues: CASSLSNQGRETQYF. The chain recombines TRBV5-8 with TRBJ2-5, with D perhaps matching TRBD1 (6 bases). The CDR3 spans 15 residues. Trimming pared 1 base from V and 5 bases from J, leaving 15 bases between. The V gene's germline CDR1 is SGHTS and CDR2 YDEGEE.

CDR3 coding DNA: TGTGCCAGCAGCTTAGGCAGCGGGGGGGGGTACGAGCAGTACTTC. Translated, it gives CASSLGSGGGYEQYF. The J gene is TRBJ2-7, the V gene TRBV7-2, with 10 bases matching TRBD2. The CDR3 contains 15 residues. V gave up 1 base and J gave up 4 bases; unmatched junction bases: 4. In germline, CDR1 is SGHTA, CDR2 FQGNSA.

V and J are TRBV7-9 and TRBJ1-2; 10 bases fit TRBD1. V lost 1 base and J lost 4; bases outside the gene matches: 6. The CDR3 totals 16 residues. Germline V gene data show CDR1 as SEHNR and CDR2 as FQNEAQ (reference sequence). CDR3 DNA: TGTGCCAGCAGCTTAGGGACAGGGGGGAACCTCTATGGCTACACCTTC. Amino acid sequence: CASSLGTGGNLYGYTF.

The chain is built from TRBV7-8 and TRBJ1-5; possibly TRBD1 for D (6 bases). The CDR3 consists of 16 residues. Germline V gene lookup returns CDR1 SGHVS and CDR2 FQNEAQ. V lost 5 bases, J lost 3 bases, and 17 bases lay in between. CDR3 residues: CASSTQQGGVNQPQHF. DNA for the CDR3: TGTGCCAGCAGCACCCAACAGGGAGGGGTCAATCAGCCCCAGCATTTT.

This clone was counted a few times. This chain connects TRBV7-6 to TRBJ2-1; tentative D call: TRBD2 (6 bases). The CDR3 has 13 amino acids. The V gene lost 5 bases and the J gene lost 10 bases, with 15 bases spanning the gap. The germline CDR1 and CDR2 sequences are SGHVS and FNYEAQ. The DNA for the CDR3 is TGTGCCAGCAGCCCTAGACGGGGGAGCGAGCAGTTCTTC. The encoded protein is CASSPRRGSEQFF.

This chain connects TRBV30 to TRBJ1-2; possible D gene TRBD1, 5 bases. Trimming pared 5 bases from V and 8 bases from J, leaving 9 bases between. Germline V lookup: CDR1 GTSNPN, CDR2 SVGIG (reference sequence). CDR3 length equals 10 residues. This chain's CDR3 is CAWQGPGYTF. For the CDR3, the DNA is TGTGCCTGGCAGGGTCCGGGCTACACCTTC. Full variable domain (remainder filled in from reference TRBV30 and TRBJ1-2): SQTIHQWPATLVQPVGSPLSLECTVEGTSNPNLYWYRQAAGRGLQLLFYSVGIGQISSEVPQNLSASRPQDRQFILSSKKLLLSDSGFYLCAWQGPGYTFGSGTRLTVV.

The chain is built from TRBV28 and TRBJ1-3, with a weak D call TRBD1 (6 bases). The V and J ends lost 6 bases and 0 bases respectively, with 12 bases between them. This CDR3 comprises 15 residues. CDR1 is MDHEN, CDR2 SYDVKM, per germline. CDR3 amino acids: CASRPQGYSGNTIYF. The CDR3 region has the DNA TGTGCCAGCAGGCCACAGGGTTACTCTGGAAACACCATATATTTT.

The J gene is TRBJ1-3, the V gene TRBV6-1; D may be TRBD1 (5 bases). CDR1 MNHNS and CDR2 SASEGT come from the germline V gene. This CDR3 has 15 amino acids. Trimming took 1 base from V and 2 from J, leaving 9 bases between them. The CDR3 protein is CASSEGRATGNTIYF. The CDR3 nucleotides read TGTGCCAGCAGTGAAGGCAGGGCTACTGGAAACACCATATATTTT.

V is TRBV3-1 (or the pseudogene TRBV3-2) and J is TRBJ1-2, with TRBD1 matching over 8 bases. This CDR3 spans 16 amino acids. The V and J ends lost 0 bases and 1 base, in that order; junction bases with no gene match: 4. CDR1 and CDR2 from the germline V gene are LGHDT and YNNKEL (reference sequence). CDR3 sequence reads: CASSQDRTGGNYGYTF. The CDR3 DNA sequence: TGTGCCAGCAGCCAAGATCGTACAGGGGGTAACTATGGCTACACCTTC.

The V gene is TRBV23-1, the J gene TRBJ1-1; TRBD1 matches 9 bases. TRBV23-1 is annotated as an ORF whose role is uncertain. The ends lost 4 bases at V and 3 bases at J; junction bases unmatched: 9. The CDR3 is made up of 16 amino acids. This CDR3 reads CASSLRRDRAYTEAFF. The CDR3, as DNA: TGCGCCAGCAGTCTACGGCGGGACAGGGCCTACACTGAAGCTTTCTTT.

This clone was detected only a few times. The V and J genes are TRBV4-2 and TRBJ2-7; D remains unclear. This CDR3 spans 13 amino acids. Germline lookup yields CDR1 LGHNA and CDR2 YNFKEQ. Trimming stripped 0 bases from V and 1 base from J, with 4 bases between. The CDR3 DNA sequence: TGTGCCAGCAGCCAAGATCAGTCCTACGAGCAGTACTTC. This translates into CASSQDQSYEQYF.

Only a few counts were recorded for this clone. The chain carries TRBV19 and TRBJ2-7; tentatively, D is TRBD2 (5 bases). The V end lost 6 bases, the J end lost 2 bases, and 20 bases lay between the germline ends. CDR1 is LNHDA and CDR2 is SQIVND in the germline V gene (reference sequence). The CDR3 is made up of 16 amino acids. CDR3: CASRRKHRGEAYEQYF. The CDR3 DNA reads TGTGCCAGTAGAAGGAAACACCGGGGAGAGGCCTACGAGCAGTACTTC.

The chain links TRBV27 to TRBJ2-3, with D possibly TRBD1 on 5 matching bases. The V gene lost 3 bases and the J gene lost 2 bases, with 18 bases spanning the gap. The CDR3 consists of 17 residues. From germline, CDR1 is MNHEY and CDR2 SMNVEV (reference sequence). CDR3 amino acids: CASSFEADIGLTDTQYF. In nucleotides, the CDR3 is TGTGCCAGCAGTTTTGAGGCGGACATTGGGCTCACAGATACGCAGTATTTT.

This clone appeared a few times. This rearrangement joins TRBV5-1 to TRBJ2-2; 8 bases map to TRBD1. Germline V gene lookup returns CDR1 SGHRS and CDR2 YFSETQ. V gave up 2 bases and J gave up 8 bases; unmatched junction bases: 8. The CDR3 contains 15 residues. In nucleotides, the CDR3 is TGCGCCAGCAGCTTACAGACAGGGGACATGGGGGAGCTGTTTTTT. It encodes CASSLQTGDMGELFF.

DNA of the CDR3: TGTGCCAGCAGTTTAACAGCTTACTATGGCTACACCTTC. Its translation is CASSLTAYYGYTF. The genes are TRBV12-3 or TRBV12-4 and TRBJ1-2; D unclear. Trimming cost V 2 bases and J 3 bases, with 7 bases left between them. This CDR3 has 13 amino acids.

CDR3 sequence: CASSIDLYGELFF. The CDR3 coding sequence is TGTGCCAGTAGTATAGATCTCTACGGGGAGCTGTTTTTT. This chain uses TRBV19 with TRBJ2-2; D gene uncertain. The CDR3 runs to 13 residues. V was cut by 0 bases and J by 7 bases, with 6 bases left in between. The V gene's germline CDR1 is LNHDA and CDR2 SQIVND (reference sequence).

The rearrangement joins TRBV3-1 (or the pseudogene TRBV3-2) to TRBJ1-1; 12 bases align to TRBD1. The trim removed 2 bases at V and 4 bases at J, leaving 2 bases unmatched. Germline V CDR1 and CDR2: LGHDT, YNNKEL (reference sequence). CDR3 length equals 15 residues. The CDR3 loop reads CASSQRDRGPTEAFF. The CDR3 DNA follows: TGTGCCAGCAGCCAAAGGGACAGGGGGCCCACTGAAGCTTTCTTT.

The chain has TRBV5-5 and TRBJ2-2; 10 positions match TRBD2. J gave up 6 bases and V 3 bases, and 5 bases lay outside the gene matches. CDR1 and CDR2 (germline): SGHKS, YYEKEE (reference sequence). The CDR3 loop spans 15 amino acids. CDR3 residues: CASSSAGGLAGELFF. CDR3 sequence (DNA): TGTGCCAGCAGCTCAGCGGGGGGGCTAGCCGGGGAGCTGTTTTTT.

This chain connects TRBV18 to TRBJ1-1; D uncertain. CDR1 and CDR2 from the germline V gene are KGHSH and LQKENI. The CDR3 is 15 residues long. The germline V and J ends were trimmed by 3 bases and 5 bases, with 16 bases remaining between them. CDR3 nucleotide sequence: TGTGCCAGCTCACCTGGCCCGGGTGCGGGGACTGAAGCTTTCTTT. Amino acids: CASSPGPGAGTEAFF.

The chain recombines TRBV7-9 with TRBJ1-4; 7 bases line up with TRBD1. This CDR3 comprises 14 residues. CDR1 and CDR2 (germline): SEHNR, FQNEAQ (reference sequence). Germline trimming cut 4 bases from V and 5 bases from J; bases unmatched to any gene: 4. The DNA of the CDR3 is TGTGCCAGCAGCTCCAGGGGGGACAATGAAAAACTGTTTTTT. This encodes CASSSRGDNEKLFF.

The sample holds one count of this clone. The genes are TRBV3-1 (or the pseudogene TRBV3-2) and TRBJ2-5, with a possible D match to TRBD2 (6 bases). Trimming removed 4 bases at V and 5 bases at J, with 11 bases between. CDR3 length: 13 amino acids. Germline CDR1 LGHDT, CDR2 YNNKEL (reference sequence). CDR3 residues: CASSRGRLETQYF. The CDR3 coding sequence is TGTGCCAGCAGCCGGGGGAGGTTGGAGACCCAGTACTTC.

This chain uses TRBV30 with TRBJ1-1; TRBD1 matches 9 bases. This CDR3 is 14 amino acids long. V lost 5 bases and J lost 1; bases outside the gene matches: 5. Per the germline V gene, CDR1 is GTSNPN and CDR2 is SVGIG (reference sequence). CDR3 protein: CAWGATGGNTEAFF. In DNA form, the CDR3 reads TGTGCCTGGGGTGCGACAGGGGGGAACACTGAAGCTTTCTTT.

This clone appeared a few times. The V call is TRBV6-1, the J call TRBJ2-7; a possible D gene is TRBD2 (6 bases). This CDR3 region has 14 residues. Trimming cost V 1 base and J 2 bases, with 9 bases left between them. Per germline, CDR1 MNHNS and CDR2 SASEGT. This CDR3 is CASSEGGVPYEQYF. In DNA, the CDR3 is TGTGCCAGCAGTGAAGGGGGGGTCCCCTACGAGCAGTACTTC.

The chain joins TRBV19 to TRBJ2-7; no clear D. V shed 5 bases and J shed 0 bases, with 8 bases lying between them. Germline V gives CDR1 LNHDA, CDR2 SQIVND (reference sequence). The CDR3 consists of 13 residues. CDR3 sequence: CASSRQASYEQYF. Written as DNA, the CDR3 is TGTGCCAGTAGTCGCCAGGCCTCCTACGAGCAGTACTTC.

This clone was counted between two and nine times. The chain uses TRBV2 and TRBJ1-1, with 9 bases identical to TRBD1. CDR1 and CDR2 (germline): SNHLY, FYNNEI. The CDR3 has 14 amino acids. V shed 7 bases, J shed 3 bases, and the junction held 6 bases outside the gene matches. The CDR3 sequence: CASTGRTGDTEAFF. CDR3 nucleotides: TGTGCCAGCACTGGCCGGACAGGGGACACTGAAGCTTTCTTT.